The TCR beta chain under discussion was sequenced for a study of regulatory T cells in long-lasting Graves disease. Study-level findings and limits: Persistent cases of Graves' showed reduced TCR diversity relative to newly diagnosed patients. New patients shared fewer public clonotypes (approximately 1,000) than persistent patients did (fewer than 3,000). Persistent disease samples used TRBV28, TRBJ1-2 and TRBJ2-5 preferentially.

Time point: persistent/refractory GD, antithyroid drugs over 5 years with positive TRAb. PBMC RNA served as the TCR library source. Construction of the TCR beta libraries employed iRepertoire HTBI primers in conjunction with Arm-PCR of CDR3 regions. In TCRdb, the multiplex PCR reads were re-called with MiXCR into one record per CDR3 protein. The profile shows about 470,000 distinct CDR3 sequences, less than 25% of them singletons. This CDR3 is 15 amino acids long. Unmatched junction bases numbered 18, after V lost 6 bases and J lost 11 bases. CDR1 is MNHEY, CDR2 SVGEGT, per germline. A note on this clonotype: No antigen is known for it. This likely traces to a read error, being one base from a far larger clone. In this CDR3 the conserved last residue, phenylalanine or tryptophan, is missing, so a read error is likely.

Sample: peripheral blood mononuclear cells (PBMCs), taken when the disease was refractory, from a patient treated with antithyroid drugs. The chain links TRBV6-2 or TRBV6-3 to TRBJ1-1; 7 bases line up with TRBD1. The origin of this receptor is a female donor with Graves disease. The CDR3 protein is CASRYWDSSVGLAFL. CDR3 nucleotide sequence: TGTGCCAGCAGATATTGGGACAGCAGCGTTGGGTTGGCTTTCCTT.